The source of this TCR beta chain is a study of chemoradiotherapy in HPV16-positive cancers. Study-level results: In HPV16-positive patients, HPV-responsive T-cell expansion tracked better recurrence-free survival.

Generated by immunoSEQ multiplex PCR, the TCRdb table keeps only in-frame clones and is missing some. This repertoire shows about 8,600 clones, approximately 88% found once; its top ten account for 3.5% to 4%. The CDR3 spans 13 residues. Germline CDR1 is SNHLY and CDR2 is FYNNEI. The V end was cut by 9 bases, the J end by 2 bases, with 13 bases between. As concerns this clone: Its antigen is as yet unknown.

The source is a human donor with HPV-associated anogenital cancer. The rearrangement uses TRBV2 and TRBJ2-5; D perhaps matches TRBD2 (7 bases). Sequences were derived from blood, sampled from a patient who underwent chemoradiotherapy. CDR3 sequence: CASGGGRQETQYF. The CDR3 nucleotides read TGTGCCAGTGGGGGGGGCAGACAAGAGACCCAGTACTTC.